This T cell receptor (beta chain) was obtained from a study of blood T cell repertoires in COVID-19. Study context: T cells, B-cell-depleted T cells, or PBMCs supplied cDNA or gDNA.

With 0 bases clipped from V and 5 bases from J, the junction kept 4 bases outside the gene matches. The CDR3 length is 15 residues. Germline values: CDR1 MNHEY, CDR2 SVGEGT. Patients in Seattle were enrolled during active infection, then followed longitudinally. As handled by the study authors: Amplification from reference gene primers served as the basis for estimated nucleated cell counts. Produced via immunoSEQ multiplex PCR; TCRdb's table is partial and in-frame only. V, J and clone size were drawn from that table, and D and trimming were deduced from the DNA. In the table there are about 260,000 clones, about 88% of which are singletons.

The clonotype was recovered from a woman aged 55-70 years with COVID-19, enrolled during active disease. The material sequenced was peripheral blood. The chain uses TRBV6-2 or TRBV6-3 and TRBJ2-7; 10 bases match TRBD1. The CDR3, as DNA: TGTGCCAGCAGTTACTCGGGGACAGGGGTCAACGAGCAGTACTTC. It codes for CASSYSGTGVNEQYF.